This record concerns one T cell receptor (beta chain) sequence. Autoimmune disease history or systemic immunosuppression barred patients. Data came from immunoSEQ multiplex PCR; TCRdb stores just in-frame clones and leaves some out. This sample has approximately 70,000 clones; under 95% occur once, and the top ten carry 5.5% to 6%. This specimen belongs to a study of OX40 agonist ivuxolimab in advanced cancers. The sample consisted of CD4+ or CD8+ T cells sorted from blood, taken in a trial of the OX40 agonist ivuxolimab. The source is an adult with an advanced solid tumor such as melanoma, head and neck, liver or kidney cancer.

This CDR3 reads CASSIGYEQYF. CDR3 nucleotides: TGTGCCAGCAGTATCGGCTACGAGCAGTACTTC. The V and J genes are TRBV27 and TRBJ2-7; D is unresolved. The CDR3 has 11 residues. V was clipped by 5 bases and J by 3 bases, with 5 bases between them. The germline V gene has CDR1 MNHEY and CDR2 SMNVEV (reference sequence).